The 27 T cell receptor beta chains below were found in one sample sequenced in a study of blood T cell repertoires in COVID-19. The protocol was immunoSEQ multiplex PCR, while the TCRdb copy is restricted to in-frame clones and leaves out a portion. Seen here are approximately 210,000 clones, 80% to 90% observed once, and the top ten hold about 0.72%. Material: peripheral blood. The receptors derive from a woman in her seventies with acute or convalescent COVID-19.

V gene TRBV5-1 combines with J gene TRBJ2-1; TRBD2 aligns across 14 bases. V shed 4 bases and J 7 bases; nucleotides not matched to a gene: 7. The CDR3 contains 16 residues. Germline V gives CDR1 SGHRS, CDR2 YFSETQ. The CDR3 DNA sequence: TGCGCCAGCAGCCTTTCCGGGACTAGCGGGAGAAATGAGCAGTTCTTC. Its protein is CASSLSGTSGRNEQFF.

The chain has TRBV6-5 and TRBJ2-7; a weak D match, TRBD2 (5 bases). CDR3 length: 14 amino acids. The V end lost 10 bases, the J end lost 1 base, and 17 bases lay between the germline ends. CDR1 and CDR2 (germline): MNHEY, SVGAGI. The CDR3 DNA reads TGTGCCACCCAAGGTGAGGGTTCGTCCTACGAGCAGTACTTC. This sequence encodes CATQGEGSSYEQYF.

The chain couples TRBV12-3 or TRBV12-4 to TRBJ1-2; D is perhaps TRBD1 (6 bases). V shed 2 bases and J shed 12 bases, with 13 bases lying between them. CDR3 length: 12 amino acids. The CDR3 DNA follows: TGTGCCAGCAGTTTAACAGGGATGGATAACACCTTC. Its protein product is CASSLTGMDNTF.

The chain recombines TRBV2 with TRBJ1-5; maybe TRBD1 (6 bases). The CDR3 consists of 15 residues. Germline CDR1 is SNHLY and CDR2 is FYNNEI. V lost 6 bases and J lost 0, with 12 bases in between. The CDR3 is CASRGTRYSNQPQHF. The CDR3 coding sequence is TGTGCCAGCAGAGGGACAAGATATAGCAATCAGCCCCAGCATTTT.

On this clone: Other DNA variants within this sample encode the same CDR3. V is TRBV2 and J is TRBJ2-7, with D unresolved. In germline, CDR1 is SNHLY, CDR2 FYNNEI. Trimming took 0 bases from V and 7 from J, leaving 10 bases between them. This CDR3 spans 13 amino acids. CDR3 region: CASSEARVGEQYF. The CDR3 nucleotides are TGTGCCAGCAGTGAAGCCCGGGTCGGAGAGCAGTACTTC.

This chain connects TRBV4-3 to TRBJ2-4; 9 bases are a match to TRBD1. This CDR3 has 15 residues. J was trimmed by 9 bases and V by 0 bases; bases with no gene match: 6. CDR1 and CDR2 (germline): LGHNA, YSLEER. Here the CDR3 reads CASSQDPRTGVIQYF. CDR3 bases: TGCGCCAGCAGCCAAGATCCAAGGACAGGGGTCATTCAGTACTTC.

V and J are TRBV19 and TRBJ1-1; D uncertain. V was shortened by 2 bases and J by 8 bases, with 6 bases between the two germline ends. CDR1 is LNHDA and CDR2 is SQIVND in the germline V gene (reference sequence). The CDR3 consists of 11 residues. The CDR3 spells CASSIFREAFF. CDR3 nucleotide sequence: TGTGCCAGTAGTATATTCAGGGAAGCTTTCTTT.

The chain combines TRBV27 with TRBJ2-7; 7 positions match TRBD2. Germline-derived CDR1 and CDR2 are MNHEY and SMNVEV (reference sequence). The V and J ends lost 5 bases and 0 bases, in that order; junction bases with no gene match: 7. The CDR3 totals 15 residues. Here the CDR3 DNA reads TGTGCCAGCAGTCCTGGGGGGACTAACTCCTACGAGCAGTACTTC. Residues: CASSPGGTNSYEQYF.

The chain links TRBV7-8 to TRBJ2-2, with TRBD1 as a possible D gene (6 bases). Germline-derived CDR1 and CDR2 are SGHVS and FQNEAQ. The CDR3 length is 16 residues. V lost 5 bases to trimming and J lost 5 bases, with 18 bases between them. CDR3 residues: CASSPKRAGATGELFF. In nucleotides, the CDR3 is TGTGCCAGCAGCCCAAAGAGGGCAGGGGCGACCGGGGAGCTGTTTTTT.

The chain recombines TRBV9 with TRBJ2-5; no clear D gene. Germline CDR1 reads SGDLS; CDR2 reads YYNGEE. The CDR3 is 17 residues long. Trimming left V 3 bases short and J 5 bases short, with 23 bases between. In nucleotides, the CDR3 is TGTGCCAGCAGCGACGGCGGCCGGGTTTCCCTTTTTGAGACCCAGTACTTC. Translated, it gives CASSDGGRVSLFETQYF.

The J gene is TRBJ2-3, the V gene TRBV7-2; 7 nucleotides align to TRBD2. Unmatched junction bases numbered 10, after V lost 6 bases and J lost 4 bases. This CDR3 has 15 amino acids. Germline CDR1 is SGHTA and CDR2 is FQGNSA. Here the CDR3 reads CASRIQRGLSDTQYF. In nucleotides, the CDR3 is TGTGCCAGCAGAATCCAGAGGGGACTATCAGATACGCAGTATTTT.

A few counts support this clone. The V call is TRBV14, the J call TRBJ2-7, with 8 bases identical to TRBD2. CDR1 and CDR2 from the germline V gene are SGHDN and FVKESK. The ends lost 1 base at V and 3 bases at J; junction bases unmatched: 8. The CDR3 has 16 amino acids. CDR3 amino acids: CASSQGGLGTFYEQYF. CDR3 DNA: TGTGCCAGCAGCCAAGGGGGACTAGGGACGTTCTACGAGCAGTACTTC.

The chain employs TRBV10-2 and TRBJ1-3, with D hard to call. The CDR3 extends over 13 amino acids. Germline V gene data show CDR1 as WSHSY and CDR2 as SAAADI. Trimming stripped 3 bases from V and 2 bases from J, with 5 bases between. CDR3 sequence (DNA): TGCGCCAGCAGTGATCCCGCTGGAAACACCATATATTTT. Protein: CASSDPAGNTIYF.

The chain has TRBV6-5 and TRBJ1-2, with D tentatively TRBD1 (6 bases). Germline V gene data show CDR1 as MNHEY and CDR2 as SVGAGI. Trimming removed 6 bases from V and 4 bases from J, with 12 bases in between. This CDR3 is built from 13 residues. The CDR3 nucleotides read TGTGCCAGCAGCGTTACAGGGTCCTATGGCTACACCTTC. Its protein product is CASSVTGSYGYTF.

V usage is TRBV7-3 and J usage is TRBJ2-3; D is perhaps TRBD2 (5 bases). Germline loops: CDR1 SGHTA, CDR2 FQGTGA. The V end was cut by 1 base, the J end by 2 bases, with 7 bases between. CDR3 length: 14 residues. In DNA, the CDR3 is TGTGCCAGCAGCTTAAGTAGCGACACAGATACGCAGTATTTT. Protein sequence: CASSLSSDTDTQYF.

The chain couples TRBV5-6 to TRBJ2-3, with a weak D call TRBD1 (6 bases). CDR1 and CDR2 from the germline V gene are SGHDT and YYEEEE. V was cut by 2 bases and J by 3 bases, with 16 bases left in between. The CDR3 loop spans 16 amino acids. The CDR3 nucleotides read TGTGCCAGCAGCTTCCTACAGGGAGCCGCGACAGATACGCAGTATTTT. It specifies CASSFLQGAATDTQYF.

The chain employs TRBV7-9 and TRBJ2-3; 9 bases are shared with TRBD2. This CDR3 has 18 amino acids. V trimming: 2 bases; J trimming: 0 bases; junction bases outside the gene matches: 9. Germline V gene data show CDR1 as SEHNR and CDR2 as FQNEAQ (reference sequence). Here the CDR3 reads CASSLLASGNPSTDTQYF. Written as DNA, the CDR3 is TGTGCCAGCAGCTTACTGGCTAGCGGGAATCCTAGCACAGATACGCAGTATTTT.

This rearrangement joins TRBV3-1 (or the pseudogene TRBV3-2) to TRBJ2-7; a weak D match, TRBD1 (7 bases). CDR1 LGHDT and CDR2 YNNKEL come from the germline V gene (reference sequence). The ends were cut back, 8 bases at V and 0 bases at J, with 20 bases in the middle. The CDR3 spans 16 residues. CDR3 amino acids: CASEILSGGSSYEQYF. The CDR3 DNA follows: TGTGCCAGCGAGATACTCTCAGGGGGGAGCTCCTACGAGCAGTACTTC.

The V and J genes are TRBV28 and TRBJ2-3; 7 bases align to TRBD1. Germline CDR1 is MDHEN and CDR2 is SYDVKM. V lost 5 bases and J lost 1; bases outside the gene matches: 9. The CDR3 covers 16 residues. The CDR3 DNA reads as TGTGCCAGCAGTGAACAGACAGGGCATCGCACAGATACGCAGTATTTT. It specifies CASSEQTGHRTDTQYF.

J is TRBJ1-2 and V is TRBV9; D possibly corresponds to TRBD1 (6 bases). This CDR3 has 14 residues. Trimming took off 3 bases at V and 5 bases at J, with 14 bases between the two ends. The V gene's germline CDR1 is SGDLS and CDR2 YYNGEE. Here the CDR3 reads CASSDPQGFYGYTF. Here the CDR3 DNA reads TGTGCCAGCAGCGACCCTCAGGGGTTTTATGGCTACACCTTC. Full variable domain (outside the CDR3, taken from reference TRBV9 and TRBJ1-2): DSGVTQTPKHLITATGQRVTLRCSPRSGDLSVYWYQQSLDQGLQFLIQYYNGEERAKGNILERFSAQQFPDLHSELNLSSLELGDSALYFCASSDPQGFYGYTFGSGTRLTVV.

This rearrangement joins TRBV5-1 to TRBJ1-2; 8 positions agree with TRBD1. Germline-derived CDR1 and CDR2 are SGHRS and YFSETQ. J gave up 10 bases and V 4 bases, and 12 bases lay outside the gene matches. This CDR3 is built from 14 residues. The CDR3 nucleotides are TGCGCCAGCAGCGGCCAGGGGGCCGAAACCGTCTACACCTTC. Its protein product is CASSGQGAETVYTF.

The CDR3 sequence is CASSRSGQNYEQYF. In DNA form, the CDR3 reads TGTGCCAGCAGTCGATCGGGACAGAACTACGAGCAGTACTTC. This chain joins TRBV27 and TRBJ2-7; TRBD1 matches at 7 bases. Germline loops: CDR1 MNHEY, CDR2 SMNVEV (reference sequence). The ends lost 5 bases at V and 3 bases at J; junction bases unmatched: 7. CDR3 size: 14 residues.

The V and J genes are TRBV19 and TRBJ1-5, with D tentatively TRBD1 (5 bases). Germline V gives CDR1 LNHDA, CDR2 SQIVND (reference sequence). V was cut by 5 bases and J by 0 bases, with 17 bases left in between. This CDR3 comprises 17 residues. CDR3 in DNA: TGTGCCAGTAGTGTCGCAGACAGTAAACCTAGCAATCAGCCCCAGCATTTT. Translating gives CASSVADSKPSNQPQHF.

The J gene is TRBJ1-2, the V gene TRBV6-4, with 8 bases matching TRBD1. V gave up 5 bases and J gave up 2 bases; unmatched junction bases: 7. Germline V gene data show CDR1 as MRHNA and CDR2 as SNTAGT. CDR3 length: 15 residues. The DNA of the CDR3 is TGTGCCAGCAGTCAATACGACAGGGGAAACTATGGCTACACCTTC. It codes for CASSQYDRGNYGYTF.

This chain links TRBV5-1 with TRBJ2-7, with D unclear. Trimming pared 4 bases from V and 6 bases from J, leaving 14 bases between. The V gene's germline CDR1 is SGHRS and CDR2 YFSETQ. CDR3 length: 13 amino acids. The CDR3 region is CASSVGPEVEQYF. The CDR3 DNA reads TGCGCCAGCAGCGTGGGCCCAGAAGTCGAGCAGTACTTC. The complete variable domain, with remaining parts taken from reference TRBV5-1 and TRBJ2-7, reads KAGVTQTPRYLIKTRGQQVTLSCSPISGHRSVSWYQQTPGQGLQFLFEYFSETQRNKGNFPGRFSGRQFSNSRSEMNVSTLELGDSALYLCASSVGPEVEQYFGPGTRLTVT.

The V gene is TRBV10-3, the J gene TRBJ2-3; D remains unclear. In germline, CDR1 is ENHRY, CDR2 SYGVKD. This CDR3 is built from 14 residues. V gave up 6 bases and J gave up 0 bases, with 10 bases separating them. Written as DNA, the CDR3 is TGTGCCATCAGCTCTTCGACTAGCACAGATACGCAGTATTTT. Its protein product is CAISSSTSTDTQYF.

The V call is TRBV10-2, the J call TRBJ2-5; unclear D gene. Deletions cut 0 bases from V and 5 bases from J, with 10 bases between. Per the germline V gene, CDR1 is WSHSY and CDR2 is SAAADI. The CDR3 totals 14 residues. This chain's CDR3 is CASSESPGWETQYF. The CDR3 DNA sequence: TGCGCCAGCAGTGAGTCTCCCGGGTGGGAGACCCAGTACTTC.